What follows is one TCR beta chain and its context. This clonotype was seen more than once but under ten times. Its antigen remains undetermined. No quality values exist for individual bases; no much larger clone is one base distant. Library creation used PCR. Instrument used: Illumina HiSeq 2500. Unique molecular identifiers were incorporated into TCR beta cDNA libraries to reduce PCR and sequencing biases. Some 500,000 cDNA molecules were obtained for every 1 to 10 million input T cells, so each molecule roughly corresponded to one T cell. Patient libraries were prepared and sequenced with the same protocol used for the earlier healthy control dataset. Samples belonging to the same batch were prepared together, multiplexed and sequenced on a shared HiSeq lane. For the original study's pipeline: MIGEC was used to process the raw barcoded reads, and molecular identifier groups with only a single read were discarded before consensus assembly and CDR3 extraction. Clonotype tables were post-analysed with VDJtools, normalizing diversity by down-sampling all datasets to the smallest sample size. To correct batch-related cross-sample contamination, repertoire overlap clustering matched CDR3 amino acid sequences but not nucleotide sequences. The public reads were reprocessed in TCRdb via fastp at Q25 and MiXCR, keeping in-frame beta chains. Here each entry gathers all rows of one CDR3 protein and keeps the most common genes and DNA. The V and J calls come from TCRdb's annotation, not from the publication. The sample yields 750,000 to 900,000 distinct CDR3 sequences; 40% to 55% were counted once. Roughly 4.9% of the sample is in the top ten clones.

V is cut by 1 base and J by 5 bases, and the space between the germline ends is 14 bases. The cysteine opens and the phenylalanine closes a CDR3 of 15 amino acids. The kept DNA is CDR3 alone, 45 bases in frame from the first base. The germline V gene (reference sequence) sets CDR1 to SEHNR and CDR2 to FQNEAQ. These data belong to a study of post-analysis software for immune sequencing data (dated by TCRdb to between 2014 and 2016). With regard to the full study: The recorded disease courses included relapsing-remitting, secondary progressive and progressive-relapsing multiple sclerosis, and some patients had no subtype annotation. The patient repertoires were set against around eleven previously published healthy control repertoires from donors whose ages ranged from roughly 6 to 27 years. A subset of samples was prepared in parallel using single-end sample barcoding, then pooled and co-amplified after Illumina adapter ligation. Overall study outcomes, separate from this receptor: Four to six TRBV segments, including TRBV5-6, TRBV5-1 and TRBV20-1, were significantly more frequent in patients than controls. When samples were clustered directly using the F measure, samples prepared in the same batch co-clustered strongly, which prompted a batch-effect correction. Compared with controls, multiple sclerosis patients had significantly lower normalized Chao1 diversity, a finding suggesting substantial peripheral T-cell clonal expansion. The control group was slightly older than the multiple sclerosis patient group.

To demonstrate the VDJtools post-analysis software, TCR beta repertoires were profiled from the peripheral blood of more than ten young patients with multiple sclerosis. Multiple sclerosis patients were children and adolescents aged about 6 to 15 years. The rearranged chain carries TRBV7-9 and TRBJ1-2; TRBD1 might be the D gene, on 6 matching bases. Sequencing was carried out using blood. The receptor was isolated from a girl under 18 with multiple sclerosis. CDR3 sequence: CASSLGPQGWYGYTF. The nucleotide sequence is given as TGTGCCAGCAGCTTAGGACCACAGGGATGGTATGGCTACACCTTC.